A selection of T cell receptor beta chains follows, all from one sample in a study of shared clonotypes between healthy human individuals. TCRdb's copy holds only in-frame clones and misses some; the assay was immunoSEQ multiplex PCR. The sample includes roughly 2 million clones, approximately 96% of them seen just once. Sequencing used naive CD4+ T cells sorted from blood. The source of these receptors is a man aged 18 to 30 in good health. Both conserved end residues are part of each CDR3. The D gene is left open where the match is weak. A row's size may be missing; if present it is once, few, many or a size class.

NA	NA	TRBV2	TRBJ2-1	TGTGCCAGCAGTGATCAGGGTCTTGGGCAGTTCTTC	CASSDQGLGQFF
NA	NA	TRBV29-1	TRBJ1-1	TGCAGCGTTGACTTACAGGCCATGAACACTGAAGCTTTCTTT	CSVDLQAMNTEAFF
NA	NA	TRBV11-2	TRBJ2-7	TGTGCCAGCAGCTTAGATCAGAGGGGGACCTACGAGCAGTACTTC	CASSLDQRGTYEQYF
NA	NA	TRBV18	TRBJ1-2	TGTGCCAGCTCACCACCGTCCGGGATTAACTATGGCTACACCTTC	CASSPPSGINYGYTF
NA	NA	TRBV18	TRBJ1-1	TGTGCCAGCTCGCCCTCCATGAACACTGAAGCTTTCTTT	CASSPSMNTEAFF
TRBD2	once	TRBV10-3	TRBJ2-3	TGTGCCATCACCGGCGGGGGGGCCGTCACAGATACGCAGTATTTT	CAITGGGAVTDTQYF
NA	NA	TRBV7-8	TRBJ1-1	TGTGCCAGCAGGCGGGGGGTCGGCACTGAAGCTTTCTTT	CASRRGVGTEAFF
TRBD2	NA	TRBV7-6	TRBJ2-7	TGTGCCAGCAGCATTGGGACTACCGAGCAGTACTTC	CASSIGTTEQYF
TRBD2	NA	TRBV5-4	TRBJ2-5	TGTGCCAGCAGCCGGGGACTAGCGGGCGTAGAGACCCAGTACTTC	CASSRGLAGVETQYF
TRBD1	NA	TRBV10-1	TRBJ2-5	TGCGCCAGCCGGGACAGGGGGCGAAGCGAGACCCAGTACTTC	CASRDRGRSETQYF